Below, 15 T cell receptor beta chains from the same sample are listed, as sequenced in a study of regulatory T cells in long-lasting Graves disease. CDR3-region Arm-PCR and iRepertoire HTBI primers produced the TCR beta libraries. Each CDR3 protein gets one entry after TCRdb re-called the multiplex PCR reads with MiXCR. The repertoire holds about 620,000 distinct CDR3 sequences, with 16% as singletons. Time point indicated: newly diagnosed GD, antithyroid drugs for less than 3 months. After RNA was extracted from PBMCs, the TCR library was made from it. These data were also reused for a study on T cells in Graves' hyperthyroidism and ophthalmopathy.

The starting material was peripheral blood mononuclear cells (PBMCs), obtained at new diagnosis, from a patient treated with antithyroid drugs. These receptors came from a woman under 40 with Graves disease.

This clonotype was detected ten times or more. V gene TRBV7-9 combines with J gene TRBJ1-4; D is possibly TRBD1 (5 bases). V lost 0 bases, J lost 8 bases, and 13 bases lay in between. The CDR3 is 15 residues long. The germline CDR1 and CDR2 sequences are SEHNR and FQNEAQ (reference sequence). The CDR3 loop is CASSLAGTPGEKLFF. As DNA, the CDR3 is TGTGCCAGCAGCTTAGCAGGGACTCCAGGAGAAAAACTGTTTTTT.

The rearrangement joins TRBV27 to TRBJ2-1; 7 bases line up with TRBD2. V dropped 3 bases and J dropped 8; count of bases not matched to a gene: 7. The germline V gene has CDR1 MNHEY and CDR2 SMNVEV (reference sequence). The CDR3 consists of 14 residues. CDR3 in amino acids: CASSFTGGEDEQFF. The CDR3 region has the DNA TGTGCCAGCAGTTTTACGGGAGGCGAGGATGAGCAGTTCTTC.

This clonotype occurred many times. The chain carries TRBV27 and TRBJ1-1; possible D gene TRBD1, 5 bases. Trimming shortened V by 3 bases and J by 1 base, and 12 bases separated the two germline ends. The CDR3 has 15 amino acids. Germline V CDR1 and CDR2: MNHEY, SMNVEV (reference sequence). The CDR3 loop reads CASSLTPTGNTEAFF. CDR3 sequence (DNA): TGTGCCAGCAGTTTGACCCCCACAGGGAACACTGAAGCTTTCTTT.

This clonotype was counted at least ten times. V is TRBV5-1 and J is TRBJ2-7, with 8 bases fitting TRBD1. V shed 3 bases, J shed 6 bases, and the junction held 8 bases outside the gene matches. The CDR3 extends over 14 amino acids. Germline CDR1 is SGHRS and CDR2 is YFSETQ. This CDR3 is CASSSQGAIGEQYF. CDR3 bases: TGCGCCAGCAGCTCCCAGGGGGCGATCGGCGAGCAGTACTTC.

This clonotype was counted at least ten times. The chain has TRBV13 and TRBJ2-1; tentative D call: TRBD2 (5 bases). CDR1 is PRHDT, CDR2 FYEKMQ, per germline (reference sequence). Trimming removed 5 bases from V and 9 bases from J, with 11 bases in between. This CDR3 region has 12 residues. The CDR3 reads CASSRGWVEQFF. As DNA, the CDR3 is TGTGCCAGCAGCCGGGGTTGGGTTGAGCAGTTCTTC. Filled out from reference TRBV13 and TRBJ2-1, the complete variable domain reads AAGVIQSPRHLIKEKRETATLKCYPIPRHDTVYWYQQGPGQDPQFLISFYEKMQSDKGSIPDRFSAQQFSDYHSELNMSSLELGDSALYFCASSRGWVEQFFGPGTRLTVL.

The gene calls are TRBV27 and TRBJ2-5, with a weak D call TRBD2 (6 bases). Looked up from germline, CDR1 is MNHEY and CDR2 is SMNVEV (reference sequence). V was clipped by 1 base and J by 5 bases, with 11 bases between them. This CDR3 has 14 residues. CDR3 sequence (DNA): TGTGCCAGCAGTTTATTGGGGGGAAGGGAGACCCAGTACTTC. It encodes CASSLLGGRETQYF.

In its sample, this clonotype was seen many times. V and J are TRBV7-2 and TRBJ2-7; 8 bases line up with TRBD1. Trimming took 5 bases from V and 1 from J; bases not matched to a gene: 4. This CDR3 spans 14 amino acids. In germline, CDR1 is SGHTA, CDR2 FQGNSA. The CDR3 nucleotides are TGTGCCAGCAGCAAACAGGGGGGTTCCTACGAGCAGTACTTC. As protein: CASSKQGGSYEQYF.

This clonotype came up many times. The chain combines TRBV29-1 with TRBJ1-5; D is perhaps TRBD1 (5 bases). Trimming left V 7 bases short and J 3 bases short, with 13 bases between. Looked up from germline, CDR1 is SQVTM and CDR2 is ANQGSEA. The CDR3 is 13 amino acids. CDR3 DNA sequence: TGCAGCGCGGGTGGGGGACTCAATCAGCCCCAGCATTTT. Its protein product is CSAGGGLNQPQHF.

This clonotype has at least ten counts. V and J are TRBV3-1 and TRBJ2-5; TRBD2 agrees at 9 bases. The trim removed 1 base at V and 4 bases at J, leaving 7 bases unmatched. The V gene's germline CDR1 is LGHDT and CDR2 YNNKEL (reference sequence). The CDR3 is 16 residues long. In nucleotides, the CDR3 is TGTGCCAGCAGCCAAGGGCCGGGACTAGCTGCAGAGACCCAGTACTTC. The encoded protein is CASSQGPGLAAETQYF.

Regarding this clonotype: A much larger clonotype is one base distant, so this may be a read error. The CDR3 does not close with the conserved phenylalanine or tryptophan, likely indicating a read error. This chain joins TRBV7-8 and TRBJ2-3; 8 bases match TRBD2. This CDR3 comprises 16 residues. Trimming cost V 1 base and J 5 bases; bases outside gene matches: 8. Per the germline V gene, CDR1 is SGHVS and CDR2 is FQNEAQ. CDR3 region: CASSLGFGLAGDTQYS. CDR3 bases: TGTGCCAGCAGCTTAGGGTTCGGGCTAGCGGGAGATACGCAGTATTCT.

This clonotype came up a few times. The gene calls are TRBV24-1 and TRBJ1-2; TRBD1 aligns across 7 bases. Germline trimming cut 4 bases from V and 7 bases from J; bases unmatched to any gene: 5. There are 13 residues in the CDR3. Germline V gene lookup returns CDR1 KGHDR and CDR2 SFDVKD. CDR3 sequence (DNA): TGTGCCACCAGTGACATCTACAGGGGTGGCTACACCTTC. This gives the protein CATSDIYRGGYTF.

This clonotype was observed many times. The V and J genes are TRBV2 and TRBJ2-7; D is ambiguous. The V end lost 3 bases, the J end lost 5 bases, and 14 bases lay between the germline ends. The CDR3 sequence is 14 residues long. Germline V gene sequence: CDR1 SNHLY, CDR2 FYNNEI. The CDR3 DNA reads as TGTGCCAGCAGTGAGGAGAGGCCCTGGGACGAGCAGTACTTC. Translation gives CASSEERPWDEQYF. The full variable domain, in which reference TRBV2 and TRBJ2-7 provide the parts outside the CDR3, is EPEVTQTPSHQVTQMGQEVILRCVPISNHLYFYWYRQILGQKVEFLVSFYNNEISEKSEIFDDQFSVERPDGSNFTLKIRSTKLEDSAMYFCASSEERPWDEQYFGPGTRLTVT.

This clonotype was found a few times. The chain joins TRBV5-8 to TRBJ2-3; 9 positions match TRBD1. With V trimmed by 2 bases and J by 2 bases, 3 bases remained unmatched. Per germline, CDR1 SGHTS and CDR2 YDEGEE. This CDR3 comprises 15 residues. CDR3 in amino acids: CASSFGTGPTDTQYF. In DNA, the CDR3 is TGTGCCAGCAGCTTTGGGACAGGGCCCACAGATACGCAGTATTTT. Based on the CDR3 plus reference TRBV5-8 and TRBJ2-3, the full variable domain is EAGVTQSPTHLIKTRGQQATLRCSPISGHTSVYWYQQALGLGLQFLLWYDEGEERNRGNFPPRFSGRQFPNYSSELNVNALELEDSALYLCASSFGTGPTDTQYFGPGTRLTVL.

This clonotype showed up just a few times. J is TRBJ2-7 and V is TRBV12-3 or TRBV12-4; tentative D call: TRBD2 (6 bases). V was trimmed by 3 bases and J by 1 base, leaving 13 bases between them. The CDR3 contains 15 residues. The CDR3 DNA reads as TGTGCCAGCAGTTTCGGGGGACGGGGGTCCTACGAGCAGTACTTC. Its translation: CASSFGGRGSYEQYF.

This chain uses TRBV14 with TRBJ2-1; D is perhaps TRBD1 (6 bases). CDR3 length equals 15 residues. V was clipped by 3 bases and J by 0 bases, with 9 bases between them. CDR1 and CDR2 from the germline V gene are SGHDN and FVKESK. In DNA, the CDR3 is TGTGCCAGCAGCCAGGTACAGGGCTCCTACAATGAGCAGTTCTTC. It specifies CASSQVQGSYNEQFF.